This TCR beta chain was found in a study of identifying expanded T cells in peripheral blood. Concerning this clone: The antigen remains unidentified.

Using immunoSEQ multiplex PCR, the repertoire was profiled, and TCRdb retains in-frame clones only, with some absent. Of around 90,000 clones in the sample, about 87% were seen once. Points from the study as a whole: Around 1.2 clones differed between technical replicates, versus approximately 16 and 20 over time. Two-week clone count variance significantly increased as total template count grew.

The V gene end was trimmed by 5 bases and the J gene end by 10 bases; junction bases not matched to a gene: 12. This CDR3 has 16 amino acids. The germline CDR1 and CDR2 sequences are SEHNR and FQNEAQ (reference sequence). No infections or other immune events were documented during collection. What was sequenced was blood. The V call is TRBV7-9, the J call TRBJ2-1; 12 nucleotides align to TRBD2. The clonotype was recovered from a person aged 18-70 years in good health. The CDR3 region is CASSDVTSGRHREQFF. The CDR3 DNA sequence: TGTGCCAGCAGCGACGTGACTAGCGGGAGACATCGGGAGCAGTTCTTC.